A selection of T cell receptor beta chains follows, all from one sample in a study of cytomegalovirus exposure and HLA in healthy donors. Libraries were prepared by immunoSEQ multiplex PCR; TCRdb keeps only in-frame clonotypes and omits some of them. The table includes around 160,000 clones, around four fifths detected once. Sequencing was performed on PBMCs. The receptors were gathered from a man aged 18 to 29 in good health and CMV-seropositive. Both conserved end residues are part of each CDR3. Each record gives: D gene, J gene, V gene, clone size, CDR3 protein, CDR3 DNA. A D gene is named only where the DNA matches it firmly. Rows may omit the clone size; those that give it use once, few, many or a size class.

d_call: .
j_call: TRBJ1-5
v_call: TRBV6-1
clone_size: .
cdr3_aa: CASSVTQGSGNQPQHF
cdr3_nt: TGTGCCAGCAGTGTTACTCAGGGGTCGGGCAATCAGCCCCAGCATTTT

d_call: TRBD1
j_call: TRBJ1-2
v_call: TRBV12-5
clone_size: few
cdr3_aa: CASGDWGSTGVVGYTF
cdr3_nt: TGTGCTAGTGGTGACTGGGGTTCGACAGGGGTAGTGGGCTACACCTTC

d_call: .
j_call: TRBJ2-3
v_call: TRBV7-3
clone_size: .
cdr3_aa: CASSSTVTDTQYF
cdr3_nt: TGTGCCAGCAGCTCGACAGTCACAGATACGCAGTATTTT

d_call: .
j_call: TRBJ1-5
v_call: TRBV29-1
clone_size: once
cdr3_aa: CSVAGSSNQPQHF
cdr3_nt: TGCAGCGTTGCCGGGAGTTCAAATCAGCCCCAGCATTTT

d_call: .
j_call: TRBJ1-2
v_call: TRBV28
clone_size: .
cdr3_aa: CASSPRWGDNYGYTF
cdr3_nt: TGTGCCAGCAGCCCCCGTTGGGGGGATAACTATGGCTACACCTTC

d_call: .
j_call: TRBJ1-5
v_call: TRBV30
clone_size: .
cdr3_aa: CAWSVQGHQPQHF
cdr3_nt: TGTGCCTGGAGTGTTCAGGGTCATCAGCCCCAGCATTTT

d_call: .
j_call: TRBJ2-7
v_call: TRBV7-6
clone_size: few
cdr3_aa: CASSPRRDISEQYF
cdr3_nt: TGTGCCAGCAGCCCCCGACGGGACATAAGCGAGCAGTACTTC

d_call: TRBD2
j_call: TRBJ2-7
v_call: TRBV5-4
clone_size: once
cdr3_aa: CASSFKLAGVEQYF
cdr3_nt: TGTGCCAGCAGCTTTAAACTAGCGGGAGTCGAGCAGTACTTC

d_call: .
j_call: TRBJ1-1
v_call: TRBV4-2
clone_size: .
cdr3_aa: CASSPLTPLGSEAFF
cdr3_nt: TGTGCCAGCAGCCCTTTGACACCGTTAGGATCTGAAGCTTTCTTT

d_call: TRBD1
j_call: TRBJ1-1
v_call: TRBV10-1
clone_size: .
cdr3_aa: CASSESLGQGEAFF
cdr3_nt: TGCGCCAGCAGTGAGTCTCTGGGACAGGGTGAAGCTTTCTTT

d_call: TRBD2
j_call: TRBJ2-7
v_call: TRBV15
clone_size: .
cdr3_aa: CATSRVRREGSGGPKYYEQYF
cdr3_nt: TGTGCCACCAGCAGAGTACGCCGGGAGGGGAGTGGGGGGCCAAAATACTACGAGCAGTACTTC

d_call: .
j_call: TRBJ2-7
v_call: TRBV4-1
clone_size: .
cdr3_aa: CASSQRRSHEQYF
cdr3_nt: TGCGCCAGCAGCCAAAGAAGGAGCCACGAGCAGTACTTC

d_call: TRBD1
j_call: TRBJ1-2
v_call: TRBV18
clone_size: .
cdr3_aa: CASSPTGQVNDGYTF
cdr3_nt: TGTGCCAGCTCACCGACGGGACAGGTTAATGATGGCTACACCTTC

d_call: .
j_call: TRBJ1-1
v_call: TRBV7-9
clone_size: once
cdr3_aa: CASSLVPPVGVTEAFF
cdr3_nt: TGTGCCAGCAGCTTAGTCCCACCCGTCGGAGTCACTGAAGCTTTCTTT

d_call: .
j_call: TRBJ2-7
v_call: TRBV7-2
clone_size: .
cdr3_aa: CASSLGQGRTYEQYF
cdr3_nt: TGTGCCAGCAGCTTAGGGCAGGGGCGAACCTACGAGCAGTACTTC

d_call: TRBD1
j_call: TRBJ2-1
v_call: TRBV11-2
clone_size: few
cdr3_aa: CASSPRDRYNEQFF
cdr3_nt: TGTGCCAGCAGCCCTCGGGACAGATACAATGAGCAGTTCTTC

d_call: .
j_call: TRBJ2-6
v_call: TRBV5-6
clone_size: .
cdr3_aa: CASSPLGRAPLSGANVLTF
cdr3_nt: TGTGCCAGCAGCCCCCTCGGGCGGGCACCCTTATCTGGGGCCAACGTCCTGACTTTC

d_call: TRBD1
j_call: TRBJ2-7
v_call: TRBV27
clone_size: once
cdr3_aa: CASSHTGGEQYF
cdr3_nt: TGTGCCAGCAGCCATACAGGGGGCGAGCAGTACTTC